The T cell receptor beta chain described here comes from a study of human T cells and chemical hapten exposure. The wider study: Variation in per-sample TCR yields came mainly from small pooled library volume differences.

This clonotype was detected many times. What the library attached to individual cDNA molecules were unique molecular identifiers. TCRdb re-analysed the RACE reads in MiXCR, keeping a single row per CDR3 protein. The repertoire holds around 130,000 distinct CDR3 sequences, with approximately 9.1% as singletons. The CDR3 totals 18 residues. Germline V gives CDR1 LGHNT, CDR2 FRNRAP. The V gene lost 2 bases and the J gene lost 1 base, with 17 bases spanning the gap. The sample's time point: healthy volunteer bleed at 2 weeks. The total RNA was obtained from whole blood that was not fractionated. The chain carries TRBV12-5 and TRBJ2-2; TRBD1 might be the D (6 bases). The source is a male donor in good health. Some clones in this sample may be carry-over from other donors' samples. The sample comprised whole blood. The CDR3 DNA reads TGTGCTAGTGGTTTGTTTGTGGACAGCCGAAAGAACACCGGGGAGCTGTTTTTT. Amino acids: CASGLFVDSRKNTGELFF.